A selection of T cell receptor beta chains follows, all from one sample in a study of blood T cell repertoires in COVID-19. Sequencing used immunoSEQ multiplex PCR; TCRdb keeps in-frame clones, though not all of them. Here the sample spans 250,000 to 400,000 clones, around 87% being singletons. Sequencing input: PBMCs or T cells enriched from blood (not recorded which). These receptors were taken from a woman younger than 45 who had recovered from COVID-19. Each CDR3 is given with its conserved first and last residue. D genes are given only for firm matches. Clone size is shown for a subset of rows, as once, few, many or a class of expanded clone.

clone_size j_call d_call cdr3_length v_call cdr3_nt cdr3_aa
- TRBJ2-1 - 12 TRBV20-1 TGCAGTGCTAGTCGGGTAAACAATGAGCAGTTCTTC CSASRVNNEQFF
few TRBJ1-5 - 17 TRBV19 TGTGCCAGTAGTATAGATCTGACACGCTGGGGCAATCAGCCCCAGCATTTT CASSIDLTRWGNQPQHF
- TRBJ2-1 - 16 TRBV7-9 TGTGCCAGCAGCTTAGCTATAGGGAGGTCCCACAATGAGCAGTTCTTC CASSLAIGRSHNEQFF
- TRBJ1-2 TRBD1 15 TRBV7-2 TGTGCCAGCAGCCATGACAGGGGGCGCGGGTATGGCTACACCTTC CASSHDRGRGYGYTF
- TRBJ1-6 - 15 TRBV6-5 TGTGCCAGCAGTCCCGGGACTCCCGATAATTCACCCCTCCACTTT CASSPGTPDNSPLHF
- TRBJ2-1 - 12 TRBV2 TGTGCCAGCAGTGAGAATAGCGATGAGCAGTTCTTC CASSENSDEQFF
- TRBJ1-1 - 15 TRBV5-4 TGTGCCAGCAGCTCGTCGAAAACAGGGAACACTGAAGCTTTCTTT CASSSSKTGNTEAFF
once TRBJ1-1 - 14 TRBV5-6 TGTGCCAGCAGCCCGGGGGGGTGGCGAACTGAAGCTTTCTTT CASSPGGWRTEAFF
- TRBJ1-4 - 14 TRBV18 TGTGCCAGCTCGGACACAGTCGGTAATGAAAAACTGTTTTTT CASSDTVGNEKLFF
- TRBJ1-6 TRBD1 14 TRBV5-6 TGTGCCAGCAGCCCGACAGGGTTCCTTTCACCCCTCCACTTT CASSPTGFLSPLHF
once TRBJ2-3 - 11 TRBV20-1 TGCAGTGCTGAGGGGGGGGTGACGCAGTATTTT CSAEGGVTQYF
- TRBJ2-1 - 15 TRBV15 TGTGCCACCCAGGACTTTTCGGGCTCCTACAATGAGCAGTTCTTC CATQDFSGSYNEQFF
- TRBJ2-1 - 13 TRBV28 TGTGCCAGCCATGCGGACATCTACAATGAGCAGTTCTTC CASHADIYNEQFF
- TRBJ2-7 TRBD1 15 TRBV11-2 TGTGCCAGTCTCGCCCGGACAGGGAGTGGTTACGAGCAGTACTTC CASLARTGSGYEQYF
- TRBJ1-2 - 16 TRBV4-1 TGCGCCAGCAGCCAAGGTTTACAGCTCTCTAACTATGGCTACACCTTC CASSQGLQLSNYGYTF
few TRBJ1-4 TRBD1 16 TRBV23-1 TGCGCCAGCAGTCAATGGGCCAGGGGGAGGCACGAAAAACTGTTTTTT CASSQWARGRHEKLFF
- TRBJ2-6 - 15 TRBV5-1 TGCGCCAGTGGGCTGGGGGGCTCTGGGGCCAACGTCCTGACTTTC CASGLGGSGANVLTF
- TRBJ1-6 - 13 TRBV7-8 TGTGCCAGCAGCTTAGGGGGAGATTCACCCCTCCACTTT CASSLGGDSPLHF
- TRBJ1-6 TRBD1 15 TRBV7-9 TGTGCCAGCAGCCGGGAGGGGGCTCTTAATTCACCCCTCCACTTT CASSREGALNSPLHF
- TRBJ1-3 - 13 TRBV6-5 TGTGCCCGGTTGCGGATCTCTGGAAACACCATATATTTT CARLRISGNTIYF
- TRBJ2-1 - 13 TRBV7-9 TGTGCCAGCAGCCCTGGAGAAATGGTAGACGCGTTCTTC CASSPGEMVDAFF
- TRBJ2-1 TRBD2 18 TRBV14 TGTGCCAGCAGCCAAGAAACTCGGGCTAGCGGATCGTACAATGAGCAGTTCTTC CASSQETRASGSYNEQFF
- TRBJ2-5 - 15 TRBV7-3 TGTGCCAGCAGCCCCACCCCGGTTGACCAAGAGACCCAGTACTTC CASSPTPVDQETQYF
- TRBJ1-1 TRBD1 17 TRBV5-1 TGCGCCAGCAGCTTGGGGTGGACAGGGGGCGGAGGCACTGAAGCTTTCTTT CASSLGWTGGGGTEAFF
- TRBJ2-5 - 14 TRBV15 TGTGCCACCAGCAGAACTAGAGAACAAGAGACCCAGTACTTC CATSRTREQETQYF
- TRBJ1-2 TRBD1 15 TRBV7-2 TGTGCCAGCAGCTCAAGCAGGGCAGGGGGGTATGGCTACACCTTC CASSSSRAGGYGYTF
- TRBJ2-6 TRBD1 18 TRBV7-9 TGTGCCAGCAGCTCAAACCCCAGGACAGGTTCTGGGGCCAACGTCCTGACTTTC CASSSNPRTGSGANVLTF
- TRBJ1-2 - 14 TRBV6-1 TGTGCCAGCAGTGAGCGTGGTAGCGCCTATGGCTACACCTTC CASSERGSAYGYTF
- TRBJ2-1 - 15 TRBV19 TGTGCCAGTAGTATAACTGACAGCTCCTACAATGAGCAGTTCTTC CASSITDSSYNEQFF
- TRBJ1-1 TRBD1 17 TRBV4-1 TGCGCCAGCAGCCGACTAAGCCAGGGACAGGTGAACACTGAAGCTTTCTTT CASSRLSQGQVNTEAFF
- TRBJ1-2 - 14 TRBV5-1 TGCGCCAGCAGCTTGGTCGCCAGGGACTATGGCTACACCTTC CASSLVARDYGYTF
- TRBJ1-2 TRBD1 15 TRBV27 TGTGCCAGCAGTTTACGGACAGGCCACTACTATGGCTACACCTTC CASSLRTGHYYGYTF
- TRBJ2-7 TRBD1 15 TRBV9 TGTGCCAGCAGCATGACAGGGGGCTCCTCCTACGAGCAGTACTTC CASSMTGGSSYEQYF
- TRBJ1-4 - 14 TRBV9 TGTGCCAGCAGCGTAGCCGGGGCTAATGAAAAACTGTTTTTT CASSVAGANEKLFF
- TRBJ2-2 - 17 TRBV9 TGTGCCAGCAGCGTAGTTCCCGCCGGGGGACGGGCCGGGGAGCTGTTTTTT CASSVVPAGGRAGELFF
- TRBJ2-7 - 13 TRBV12-3/TRBV12-4 TGTGCCAGCAGTGTTCTGAGGACATCCGAGCAGTACTTC CASSVLRTSEQYF
few TRBJ2-7 TRBD1 13 TRBV7-3 TGTGCCAGCAGCTTTCTACAGGGGAGCGAGCAGTACTTC CASSFLQGSEQYF
- TRBJ2-7 TRBD1 17 TRBV18 TGTGCCAGCTCACCGGAAGTGGGACAGGGGCGTTTGTACGAGCAGTACTTC CASSPEVGQGRLYEQYF
- TRBJ1-2 - 12 TRBV19 TGTGCCAGTAGTATACAGGCAGTGGGCTACACCTTC CASSIQAVGYTF
- TRBJ2-7 - 15 TRBV14 TGTGCCAGCAGCTCCGGAGGGGCCATTTCCTACGAGCAGTACTTC CASSSGGAISYEQYF
- TRBJ2-3 - 13 TRBV9 TGTGCCAGCAGCGGGGGGGTCGCAGATACGCAGTATTTT CASSGGVADTQYF
- TRBJ1-1 TRBD1 14 TRBV10-3 TGTGCCATCAGTATACAGGGGGCAAACACTGAAGCTTTCTTT CAISIQGANTEAFF
- TRBJ2-2 - 13 TRBV2 TGTGCCAGATCCGGGACAAGGACCGGGGAGCTGTTTTTT CARSGTRTGELFF
- TRBJ1-6 - 15 TRBV19 TGTGCCAGTAGTATGGACAGCTCCTATAATTCACCCCTCCACTTT CASSMDSSYNSPLHF